Shown below are 8 T cell receptor beta chains from a single sample sequenced in a study of identical twins (TCRdb year 2016). Library method: 5' RACE. The sequencer was an Illumina HiSeq 2000. The raw public data were reprocessed by TCRdb itself: fastp quality trimming at Q25, MiXCR clonotype calling, in-frame beta chains only. Rows are unified per CDR3 protein, each entry keeping the most common DNA and genes. The sample table contains about 100,000 distinct CDR3 sequences; only one count was recorded for just under 6% of them. 12% of the sample lies in the top ten. Source material: memory T cells sorted from blood. The label giving this sample's cell subset or site can be read as: CD45RO+ enriched T cells. These receptors originate from a woman aged 45-65 years in good health.

This clonotype was observed many times. The chain has TRBV4-2 and TRBJ2-2; 10 positions agree with TRBD2. The CDR3 runs to 15 residues. Germline loops: CDR1 LGHNA, CDR2 YNFKEQ. V trimming: 2 bases; J trimming: 5 bases; junction bases outside the gene matches: 2. The CDR3 nucleotides are TGTGCCAGCAGCCAACTAGCGGGAGAGACCGGGGAGCTGTTTTTT. As protein: CASSQLAGETGELFF.

This clonotype turned up a few times. The rearrangement uses TRBV27 and TRBJ2-1; 7 positions match TRBD1. This CDR3 spans 12 amino acids. V was clipped by 4 bases and J by 14 bases; unmatched bases: 8. Germline CDR1 MNHEY, CDR2 SMNVEV (reference sequence). The CDR3 nucleotides are TGTGCCAGCAGTTGGGGTAATCAGGGGGAGTTCTTC. This translates into CASSWGNQGEFF.

Many counts were recorded for this clonotype. The rearrangement links TRBV24-1 to TRBJ2-1; weak D call: TRBD2 (6 bases). Germline-derived CDR1 and CDR2 are KGHDR and SFDVKD. CDR3 length equals 13 residues. Trimming took off 3 bases at V and 6 bases at J, with 8 bases between the two ends. CDR3: CATSDGGSNEQFF. CDR3 DNA: TGTGCCACCAGTGATGGAGGGAGCAATGAGCAGTTCTTC.

This clonotype turned up a few times. The rearrangement links TRBV20-1 to TRBJ1-4; D unresolved. CDR3 length: 12 amino acids. Germline CDR1 and CDR2: DFQATT and SNEGSKA (reference sequence). With 5 bases removed from V and 7 bases from J, the gap between germline ends came to 11 bases. The CDR3 DNA follows: TGCAGTGCTCTGACGCTGATTGAAAAACTGTTTTTT. Protein product: CSALTLIEKLFF.

This clonotype was observed a handful of times. The chain couples TRBV15 to TRBJ1-1; 9 bases fit TRBD1. The junction had 5 bases not matched to a gene; V was cut back by 2 bases and J by 1 base. This CDR3 region has 16 residues. CDR1 and CDR2 from the germline V gene are LNHNV and YYDKDF (reference sequence). The chain's CDR3 is CATSRPLQGANTEAFF. The CDR3 region has the DNA TGTGCCACCAGCAGACCACTACAGGGGGCGAACACTGAAGCTTTCTTT. The complete variable domain, with remaining parts taken from reference TRBV15 and TRBJ1-1, reads DAMVIQNPRYQVTQFGKPVTLSCSQTLNHNVMYWYQQKSSQAPKLLFHYYDKDFNNEADTPDNFQSRRPNTSFCFLDIRSPGLGDTAMYLCATSRPLQGANTEAFFGQGTRLTVV.

This clonotype was recorded a few times. This sequence joins TRBV27 and TRBJ2-1, with D uncertain. V lost 4 bases and J 0 bases, leaving 19 bases between the germline ends. CDR1 MNHEY and CDR2 SMNVEV come from the germline V gene (reference sequence). The CDR3 consists of 18 residues. CDR3 nucleotides: TGTGCCAGCAGTTCCGCTACTGCCCCCCTGAGCTCCTACAATGAGCAGTTCTTC. It encodes CASSSATAPLSSYNEQFF.

This clonotype appeared many times. The chain combines TRBV7-9 with TRBJ1-3; no reliable D call. Germline V gives CDR1 SEHNR, CDR2 FQNEAQ (reference sequence). CDR3 length: 14 residues. V was clipped by 5 bases and J by 0 bases, with 8 bases between them. The CDR3 DNA reads TGTGCCAGCAGCCCCGGGATCTCTGGAAACACCATATATTTT. It is translated as CASSPGISGNTIYF.

As regards this clonotype: A much larger clonotype is one base distant, so this may be a read error. The rearrangement links TRBV12-3 or TRBV12-4 to TRBJ2-2; D remains unclear. This CDR3 comprises 12 residues. The V and J ends lost 3 bases and 6 bases respectively, with 5 bases between them. CDR3 region: CASSFQAGELFF. The CDR3 DNA follows: TGTGCCAGCAGTTTCCAGGCCGGGGAGCTGTTTTTT.